This TCR beta chain was captured in a study of T cells expressing NK-cell markers. Each CDR3 protein gets one entry in TCRdb, which reprocessed the 5' RACE reads and gives no DNA. The listing contains 400,000 to 550,000 distinct CDR3 sequences. The CDR3 is 14 amino acids. Sequences were obtained from blood T cells: a sorted CD56 or NKG2C T cell subset, CD4+ or CD8+ T cells, or bulk PBMC T cells (not recorded which). The source of this sequence is a woman between 18 and 70 years old in good health. The V and J genes are TRBV12-3 or TRBV12-4 and TRBJ1-2; TCRdb picks TRBD1, but there is no DNA to check that call. This CDR3 reads CASSFRQAGYGYTF.